This T cell receptor (beta chain) comes out of a study of siplizumab effects on memory and regulatory T cells. Points from the study as a whole: The study found naive T cells seemingly more diverse than memory cells and seemingly major alloresponse contributors. Alloreactive sequences traceable to unstimulated CD4+ memory cells were significantly reduced by siplizumab. Sequences below about 10^-5 frequency were poorly captured. As a result, only a minor fraction of alloreactive clones mapped to unstimulated subsets.

Details on this clone: The antigen is unknown.

The CDR3 runs to 13 residues. The germline V and J ends were trimmed by 6 bases and 9 bases, with 12 bases remaining between them. Per the germline V gene, CDR1 is SGHAT and CDR2 is FQNNGV. TCR templates, roughly 10^5 per sample, were assayed. Produced via immunoSEQ multiplex PCR; TCRdb's table is partial and in-frame only. The data contain some 100,000 clones, about 91% of them seen just once; the ten biggest clones take up just over 2.5%. The receptor's source is a human donor in good health. Some clones in this sample may be carry-over from other donors' samples. The sequencing sample was made of CD4+ T cells sorted from blood. The V gene is TRBV11-2, the J gene TRBJ1-6; maybe TRBD1 (5 bases). The CDR3 DNA is TGTGCCAGCAGTGTTGATGGGGGTTCACCCCTCCACTTT. Residues: CASSVDGGSPLHF.